This T cell receptor (beta chain) originates from a study of T cells in Graves' hyperthyroidism and ophthalmopathy. CDR3 length: 14 amino acids. Germline assignment: CDR1 SNHLY and CDR2 FYNNEI. Trimming took 8 bases from V and 3 from J, leaving 17 bases between them. At least ten counts were recorded for this clonotype. It was RNA transcripts that yielded the amplified TCR beta CDR3 regions. HTBI primers drove first-round RT-PCR of the TCR CDR3. Each CDR3 protein is one row after TCRdb ran MiXCR on the multiplex PCR reads. Among hundreds of thousands of distinct CDR3 sequences listed, around 13% were seen once.

The rearrangement joins TRBV2 to TRBJ2-7, with a possible D match to TRBD1 (5 bases). The origin of this receptor is a woman in her thirties or forties with Graves' hyperthyroidism. The sample was blood. In DNA form, the CDR3 reads TGTGCCAGCCTCGACGGACAAGACGACTACGAGCAGTACTTC. Translation gives CASLDGQDDYEQYF.